The 3 T cell receptor beta chains presented below share a single source sample, sequenced in a study of control samples from healthy donors and cancer patients. The data were produced by immunoSEQ multiplex PCR, yet TCRdb's version contains in-frame clones alone and is incomplete. This sample has about 190,000 clones, with approximately 90% found just once. The sample consisted of blood. These TCRs come from a man younger than 40 in good health.

This chain uses TRBV6-5 with TRBJ1-2; 7 bases agree with TRBD1. Germline assignment: CDR1 MNHEY and CDR2 SVGAGI. V lost 5 bases to trimming and J lost 5 bases; unmatched junction nucleotides: 8. The CDR3 is 14 residues long. This chain's CDR3 is CASSRTGGVYGYTF. In DNA, the CDR3 is TGTGCCAGCAGTAGGACAGGTGGGGTGTATGGCTACACCTTC.

The chain has TRBV5-1 and TRBJ1-1; D is perhaps TRBD1 (5 bases). Per germline, CDR1 SGHRS and CDR2 YFSETQ. V gave up 2 bases and J gave up 0 bases, with 17 bases separating them. This CDR3 has 17 amino acids. CDR3 loop: CASSLSPPDSMNTEAFF. The CDR3 DNA sequence: TGCGCCAGCAGCTTAAGTCCTCCCGACAGCATGAACACTGAAGCTTTCTTT.

The chain recombines TRBV19 with TRBJ1-5; 8 bases align to TRBD1. There are 18 residues in the CDR3. CDR1 and CDR2 from the germline V gene are LNHDA and SQIVND (reference sequence). V gave up 9 bases and J gave up 3 bases; unmatched junction bases: 19. The CDR3 reads CASIPRGQEVSINQPQHF. The CDR3 region has the DNA TGTGCCAGCATCCCCAGGGGACAGGAAGTGTCTATCAATCAGCCCCAGCATTTT.